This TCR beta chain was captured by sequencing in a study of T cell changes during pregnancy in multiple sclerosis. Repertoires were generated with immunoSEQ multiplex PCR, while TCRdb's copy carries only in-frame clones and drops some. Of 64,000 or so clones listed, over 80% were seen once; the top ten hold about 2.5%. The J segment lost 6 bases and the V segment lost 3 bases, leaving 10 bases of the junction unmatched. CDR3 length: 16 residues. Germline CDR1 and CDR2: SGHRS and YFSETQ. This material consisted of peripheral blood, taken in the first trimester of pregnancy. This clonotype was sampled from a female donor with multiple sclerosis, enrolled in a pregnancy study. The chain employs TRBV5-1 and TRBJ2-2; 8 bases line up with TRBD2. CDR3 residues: CASSSAGTRRAGELFF. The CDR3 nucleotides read TGCGCCAGCAGCTCCGCCGGGACTAGGAGGGCCGGGGAGCTGTTTTTT.